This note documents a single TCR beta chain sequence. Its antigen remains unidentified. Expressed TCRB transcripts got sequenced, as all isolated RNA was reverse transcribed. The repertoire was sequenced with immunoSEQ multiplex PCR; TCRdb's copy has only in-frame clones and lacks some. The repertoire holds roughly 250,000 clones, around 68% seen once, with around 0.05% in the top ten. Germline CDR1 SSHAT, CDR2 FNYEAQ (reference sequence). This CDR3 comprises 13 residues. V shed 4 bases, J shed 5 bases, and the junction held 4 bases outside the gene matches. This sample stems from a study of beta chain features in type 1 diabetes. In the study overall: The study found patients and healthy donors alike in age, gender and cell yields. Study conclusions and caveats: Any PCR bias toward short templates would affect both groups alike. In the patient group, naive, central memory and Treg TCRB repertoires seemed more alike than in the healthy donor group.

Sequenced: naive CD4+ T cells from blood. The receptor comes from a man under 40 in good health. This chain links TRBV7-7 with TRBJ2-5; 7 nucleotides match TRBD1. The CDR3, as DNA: TGTGCCAGCAGCTCCACAGGGGCTGAGACCCAGTACTTC. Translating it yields CASSSTGAETQYF.